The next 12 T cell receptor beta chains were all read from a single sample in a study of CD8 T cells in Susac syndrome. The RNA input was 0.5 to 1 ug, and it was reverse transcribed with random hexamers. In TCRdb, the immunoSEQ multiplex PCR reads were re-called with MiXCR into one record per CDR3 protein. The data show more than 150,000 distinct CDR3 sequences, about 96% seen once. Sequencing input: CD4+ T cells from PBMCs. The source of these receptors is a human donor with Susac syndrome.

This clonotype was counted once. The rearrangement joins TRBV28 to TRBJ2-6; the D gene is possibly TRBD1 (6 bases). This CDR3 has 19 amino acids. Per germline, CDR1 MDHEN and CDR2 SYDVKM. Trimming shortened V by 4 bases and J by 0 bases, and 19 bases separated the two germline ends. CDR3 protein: CASSSPPGHQSSGANVLTF. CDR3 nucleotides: TGTGCCAGCAGTTCGCCGCCGGGACACCAAAGCTCTGGGGCCAACGTCCTGACTTTC.

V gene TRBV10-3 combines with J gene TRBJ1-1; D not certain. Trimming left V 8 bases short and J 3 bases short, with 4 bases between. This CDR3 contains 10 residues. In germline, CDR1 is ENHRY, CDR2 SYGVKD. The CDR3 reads CAIGDTEAFF. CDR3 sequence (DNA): TGTGCCATCGGGGACACTGAAGCTTTCTTT.

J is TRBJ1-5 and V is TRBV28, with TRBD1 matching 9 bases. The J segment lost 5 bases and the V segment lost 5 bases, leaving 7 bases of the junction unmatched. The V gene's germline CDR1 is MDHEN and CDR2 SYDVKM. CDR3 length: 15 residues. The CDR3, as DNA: TGTGCCAGCAGTCCCGGGGACAGGGACGATCAGCCCCAGCATTTT. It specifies CASSPGDRDDQPQHF.

DNA for the CDR3: TGTGCCAGCACGGGACACCTTCACCAAGAGACCCAGTACTTC. It encodes CASTGHLHQETQYF. V and J are TRBV25-1 and TRBJ2-5, with D perhaps TRBD1 (6 bases). The germline V and J ends were trimmed by 7 bases and 0 bases, with 12 bases remaining between them. CDR3 size: 14 residues. CDR1 is MGHDK and CDR2 is SYGVNS in the germline V gene.

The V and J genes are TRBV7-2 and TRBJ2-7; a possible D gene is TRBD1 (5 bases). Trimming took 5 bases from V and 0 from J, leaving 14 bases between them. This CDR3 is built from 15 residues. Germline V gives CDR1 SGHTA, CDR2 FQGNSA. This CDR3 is CASSPSGQVSYEQYF. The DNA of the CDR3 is TGTGCCAGCAGCCCGTCCGGACAAGTCTCCTACGAGCAGTACTTC.

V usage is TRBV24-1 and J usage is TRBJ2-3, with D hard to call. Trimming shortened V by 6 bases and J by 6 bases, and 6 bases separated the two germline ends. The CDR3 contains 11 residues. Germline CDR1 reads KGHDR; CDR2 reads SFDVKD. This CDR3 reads CATSKTDTQYF. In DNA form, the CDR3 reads TGTGCCACCAGTAAGACCGATACGCAGTATTTT.

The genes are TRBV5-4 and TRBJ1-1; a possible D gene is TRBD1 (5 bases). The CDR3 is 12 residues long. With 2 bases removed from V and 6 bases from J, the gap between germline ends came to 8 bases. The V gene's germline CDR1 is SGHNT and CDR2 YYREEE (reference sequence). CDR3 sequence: CASSLRGAEAFF. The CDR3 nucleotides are TGTGCCAGCAGCTTAAGGGGAGCTGAAGCTTTCTTT. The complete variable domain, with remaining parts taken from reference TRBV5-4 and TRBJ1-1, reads ETGVTQSPTHLIKTRGQQVTLRCSSQSGHNTVSWYQQALGQGPQFIFQYYREEENGRGNFPPRFSGLQFPNYSSELNVNALELDDSALYLCASSLRGAEAFFGQGTRLTVV.

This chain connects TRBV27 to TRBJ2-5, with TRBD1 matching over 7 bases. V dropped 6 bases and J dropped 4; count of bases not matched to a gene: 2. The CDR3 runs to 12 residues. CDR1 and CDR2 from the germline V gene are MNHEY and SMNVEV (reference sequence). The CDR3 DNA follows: TGTGCCAGCAGCTACAGGGGAGAGACCCAGTACTTC. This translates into CASSYRGETQYF.

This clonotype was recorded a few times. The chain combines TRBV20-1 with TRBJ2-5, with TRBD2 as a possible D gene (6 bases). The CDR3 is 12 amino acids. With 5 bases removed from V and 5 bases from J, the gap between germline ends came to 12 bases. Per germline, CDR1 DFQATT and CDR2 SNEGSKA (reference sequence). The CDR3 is CSAPGARETQYF. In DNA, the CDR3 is TGCAGTGCTCCGGGAGCTCGGGAGACCCAGTACTTC.

For the CDR3, the DNA is TGCAGCGCTCCTTTTGGGGGAGCAGATACGCAGTATTTT. Protein product: CSAPFGGADTQYF. The chain joins TRBV29-1 to TRBJ2-3; either TRBD1 or TRBD2 may fit D (5 bases each). Germline V CDR1 and CDR2: SQVTM, ANQGSEA. V lost 7 bases and J 4 bases, leaving 15 bases between the germline ends. The CDR3 extends over 13 amino acids.

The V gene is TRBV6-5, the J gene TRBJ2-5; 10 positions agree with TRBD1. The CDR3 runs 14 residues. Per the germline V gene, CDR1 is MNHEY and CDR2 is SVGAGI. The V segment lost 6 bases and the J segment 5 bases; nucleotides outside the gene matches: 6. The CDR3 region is CASRRTGGYETQYF. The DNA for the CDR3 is TGTGCCAGCAGGAGGACAGGGGGATACGAGACCCAGTACTTC.

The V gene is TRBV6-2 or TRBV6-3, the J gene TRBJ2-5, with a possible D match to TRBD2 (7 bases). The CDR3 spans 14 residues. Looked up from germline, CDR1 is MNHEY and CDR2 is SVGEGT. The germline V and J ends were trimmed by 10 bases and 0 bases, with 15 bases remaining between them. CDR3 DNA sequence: TGTGCCACCGGGCGGGGGCAGTACCAAGAGACCCAGTACTTC. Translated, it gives CATGRGQYQETQYF.